The sequence of this T cell receptor beta chain was determined in a study of regulatory T cells in long-lasting Graves disease. Trimming removed 7 bases at V and 7 bases at J, with 18 bases between. Germline loops: CDR1 LGHDT, CDR2 YNNKEL (reference sequence). The length of the CDR3 is 14 residues. The time point is: newly diagnosed GD, antithyroid drugs for less than 3 months. TCR sequences were obtained from RNA taken from PBMCs. For this clonotype: A clone one base away is much larger, so this may be a read error.

Arm-PCR of CDR3 regions and iRepertoire HTBI primers were used to build TCR beta libraries. TCRdb fed the multiplex PCR reads into MiXCR, producing one record per CDR3 protein. The sample has some 250,000 distinct CDR3 sequences, over 20% seen once. The chain combines TRBV3-1 with TRBJ2-3; a possible D gene is TRBD2 (6 bases). The sequencing used peripheral blood mononuclear cells (PBMCs), collected at new diagnosis, from a patient treated with antithyroid drugs. This TCR was sampled from a female donor with Graves disease. The chain's CDR3 is CASIRDLGKNTQYF. CDR3 DNA: TGTGCCAGCATCCGGGACTTGGGGAAGAATACGCAGTATTTT.